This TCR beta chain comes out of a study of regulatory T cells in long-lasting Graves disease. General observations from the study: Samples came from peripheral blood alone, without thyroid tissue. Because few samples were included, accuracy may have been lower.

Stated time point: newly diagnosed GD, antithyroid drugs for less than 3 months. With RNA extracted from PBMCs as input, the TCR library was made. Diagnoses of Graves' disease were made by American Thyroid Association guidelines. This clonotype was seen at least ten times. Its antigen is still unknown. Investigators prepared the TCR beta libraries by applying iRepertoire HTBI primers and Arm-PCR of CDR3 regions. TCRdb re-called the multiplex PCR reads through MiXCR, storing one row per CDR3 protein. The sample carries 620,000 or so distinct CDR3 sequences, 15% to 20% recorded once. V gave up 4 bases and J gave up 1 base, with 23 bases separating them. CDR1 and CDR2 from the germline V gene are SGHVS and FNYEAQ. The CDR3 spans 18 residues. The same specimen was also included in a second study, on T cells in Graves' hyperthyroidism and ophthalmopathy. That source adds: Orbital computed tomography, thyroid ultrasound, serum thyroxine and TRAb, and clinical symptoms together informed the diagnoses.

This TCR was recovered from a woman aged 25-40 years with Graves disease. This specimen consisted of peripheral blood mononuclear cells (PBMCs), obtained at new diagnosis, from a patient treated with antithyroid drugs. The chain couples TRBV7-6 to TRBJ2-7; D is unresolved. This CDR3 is CASSSSLQTQAGSYEQYF. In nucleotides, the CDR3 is TGTGCCAGCAGCTCATCGTTACAGACTCAGGCCGGGTCCTACGAGCAGTACTTC.